Sequencing of this T cell receptor beta chain was carried out in a study of T-cell memory formation after mild COVID-19. With regard to this clonotype: Its antigen is as yet unknown.

Study-wide results and limits: Confirmation was lacking for SARS-CoV-2 specificity of second-wave clones that peaked on day 37. Later expanders leaned CD4+, whereas clones that contracted between day 15 and 85 were balanced CD4/CD8. Contracting CD8+ clones were enriched in EMRA, CD4+ mainly in CM and EM.

TCRalpha and TCRbeta libraries used 5'RACE with constant-segment primers and UMIs. A single record per CDR3 protein comes from TCRdb applying MiXCR to the 5' RACE reads. The data contain approximately 300,000 distinct CDR3 sequences, approximately 15% of them singletons. The sequence derives from a man between 18 and 35 years old who had mild COVID-19 (a few samples of this study predate the infection). Cell type and time point are not known. Material for sequencing was PBMCs or a T cell subset sorted from them (not recorded which).

In DNA form, the CDR3 reads TGTGCCAGCAGCGTAGAAAGCGGGGGGTTTGAGACCCAGTACTTC. Its protein product is CASSVESGGFETQYF. The chain has TRBV9 and TRBJ2-5; the match to TRBD2 covers 9 bases. This CDR3 is built from 15 residues. In germline, CDR1 is SGDLS, CDR2 YYNGEE. Trimming took 0 bases from V and 5 from J; bases not matched to a gene: 5.